This TCR beta chain appears in the sequencing data of a study of T cell changes during pregnancy in multiple sclerosis. The CDR3 is made up of 13 amino acids. The trim removed 10 bases at V and 4 bases at J, leaving 9 bases unmatched. Germline V gives CDR1 MNHNS, CDR2 SASEGT. Sequencing was performed with immunoSEQ multiplex PCR; in TCRdb, only in-frame clones are kept and a portion is missing. This sample has about 120,000 clones, with approximately 93% found just once. Sequences were derived from peripheral blood, sampled before pregnancy. The receptor's source is a female donor with multiple sclerosis, enrolled in a pregnancy study. This chain connects TRBV6-1 to TRBJ1-2; TRBD1 aligns across 7 bases. The DNA of the CDR3 is TGTGCCACCGAGACAGGGTTGGTCTATGGCTACACCTTC. It encodes CATETGLVYGYTF.